Given below is one T cell receptor (beta chain) in context. The antigen is undetermined. Trimming stripped 8 bases from V and 8 bases from J, with 19 bases between. This CDR3 has 15 residues. Germline CDR1 and CDR2: SGHNT and YENEEA. Treatment noted: randomized to nivolumab then ipilimumab (arm A) or the reverse (arm B). DNA-damaging chemotherapy had not been given to any patient beforehand. These data come from a study of sequential checkpoint blockade in melanoma. The wider study: DNA from some 84 pretreatment tumor samples underwent TCRβ immunosequencing. Under 25 patients had matched tumor biopsies before treatment and at week 13 after nivolumab or ipilimumab alone. Study results and limitations: About 30 times likelier clinical benefit followed increased tumor T-cell fraction and clonality.

The data were produced by immunoSEQ multiplex PCR, yet TCRdb's version contains in-frame clones alone and is incomplete. The repertoire holds around 9,300 clones, with roughly 29% as singletons. Sample: tumor tissue (inferred from file names), taken from a patient given nivolumab and ipilimumab in sequence. V and J are TRBV11-3 and TRBJ1-6; D might be TRBD1 (6 bases). The source is a human donor with melanoma. The CDR3 DNA reads TGTGCCAGCGATGGAATTTCGGACAGCTATTCACCCCTCCACTTT. This gives the protein CASDGISDSYSPLHF.